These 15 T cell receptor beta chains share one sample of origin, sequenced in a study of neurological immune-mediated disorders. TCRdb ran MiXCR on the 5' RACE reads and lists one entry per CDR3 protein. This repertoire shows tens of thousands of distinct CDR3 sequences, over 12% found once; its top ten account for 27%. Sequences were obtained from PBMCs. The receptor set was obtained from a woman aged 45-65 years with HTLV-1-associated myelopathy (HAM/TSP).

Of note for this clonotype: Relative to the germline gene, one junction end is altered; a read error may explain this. The CDR3 coding sequence is TGCAGAGGTGGAGGAGCTTACACTGAAACTTTCTTT. This translates into CRGGGAYTETFF. The rearrangement joins TRBV29-1 to TRBJ1-1; unclear D gene. This CDR3 spans 12 amino acids. The germline gives CDR1 SQVTM, CDR2 ANQGSEA.

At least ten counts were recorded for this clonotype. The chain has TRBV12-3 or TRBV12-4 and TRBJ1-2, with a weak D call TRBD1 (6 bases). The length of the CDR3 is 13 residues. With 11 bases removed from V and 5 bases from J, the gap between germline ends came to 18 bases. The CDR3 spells CAGYWTEGYGYTF. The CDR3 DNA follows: TGTGCCGGCTATTGGACAGAAGGATATGGCTACACCTTC.

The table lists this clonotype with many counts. The CDR3, as DNA: TGTGCCAGCAGCCAAGTGCCAGTAAATTCACCCCTCCACTTT. Its translation is CASSQVPVNSPLHF. The chain employs TRBV14 and TRBJ1-6; D is unclear. V shed 1 base and J shed 7 bases, with 8 bases lying between them. Germline V lookup: CDR1 SGHDN, CDR2 FVKESK. This CDR3 region has 14 residues.

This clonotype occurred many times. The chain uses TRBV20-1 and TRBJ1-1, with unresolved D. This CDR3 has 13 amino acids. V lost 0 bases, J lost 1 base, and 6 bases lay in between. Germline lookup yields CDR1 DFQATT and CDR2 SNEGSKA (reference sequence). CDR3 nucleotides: TGCAGTGCTAGAGATTTGTCGAACACTGAAGCTTTCTTT. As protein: CSARDLSNTEAFF.

The CDR3 sequence: CASSQGATEAFF. The CDR3 coding sequence is TGTGCCAGCAGCCAGGGAGCCACTGAAGCTTTCTTT. The gene calls are TRBV12-3 or TRBV12-4 and TRBJ1-1, with D perhaps matching TRBD1 (5 bases). The germline V and J ends were trimmed by 6 bases and 4 bases, with 9 bases remaining between them. CDR3 length equals 12 residues.

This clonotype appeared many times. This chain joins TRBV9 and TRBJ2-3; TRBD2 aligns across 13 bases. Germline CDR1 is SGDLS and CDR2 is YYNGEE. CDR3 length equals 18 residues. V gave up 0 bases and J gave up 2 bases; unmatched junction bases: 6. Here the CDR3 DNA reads TGTGCCAGCAGCGTAGGAGGGACTAGCGGGGTGATCACAGATACGCAGTATTTT. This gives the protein CASSVGGTSGVITDTQYF.

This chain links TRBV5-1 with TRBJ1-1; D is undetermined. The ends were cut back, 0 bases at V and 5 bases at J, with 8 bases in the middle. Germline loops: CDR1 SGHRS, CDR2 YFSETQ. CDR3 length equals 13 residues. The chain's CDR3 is CASSLEVRTEAFF. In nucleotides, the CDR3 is TGCGCCAGCAGCTTGGAGGTTCGGACTGAAGCTTTCTTT. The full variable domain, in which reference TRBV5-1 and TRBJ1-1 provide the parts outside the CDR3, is KAGVTQTPRYLIKTRGQQVTLSCSPISGHRSVSWYQQTPGQGLQFLFEYFSETQRNKGNFPGRFSGRQFSNSRSEMNVSTLELGDSALYLCASSLEVRTEAFFGQGTRLTVV.

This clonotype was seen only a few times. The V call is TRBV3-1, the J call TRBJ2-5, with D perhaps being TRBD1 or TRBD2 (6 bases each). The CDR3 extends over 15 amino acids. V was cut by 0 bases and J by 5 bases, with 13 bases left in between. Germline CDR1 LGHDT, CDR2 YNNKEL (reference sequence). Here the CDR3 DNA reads TGTGCCAGCAGCCAAGACGGGGGCGTAATGGAGACCCAGTACTTC. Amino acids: CASSQDGGVMETQYF.

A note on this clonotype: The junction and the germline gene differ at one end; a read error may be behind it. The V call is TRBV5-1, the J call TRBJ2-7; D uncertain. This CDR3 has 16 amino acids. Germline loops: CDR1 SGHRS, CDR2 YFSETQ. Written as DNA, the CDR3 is TGCGCCAGCAGCTTGGGTTGGACGGTGGGTTTCTACGAGCAGTACTTT. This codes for CASSLGWTVGFYEQYF.

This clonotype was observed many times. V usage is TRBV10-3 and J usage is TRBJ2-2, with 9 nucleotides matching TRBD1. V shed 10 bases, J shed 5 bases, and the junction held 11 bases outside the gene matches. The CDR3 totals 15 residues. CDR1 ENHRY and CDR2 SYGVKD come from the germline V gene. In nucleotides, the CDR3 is TGTGCCACCACGGAACAGACAGGGGGTACCGGGGAGCTGTTTTTT. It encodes CATTEQTGGTGELFF.

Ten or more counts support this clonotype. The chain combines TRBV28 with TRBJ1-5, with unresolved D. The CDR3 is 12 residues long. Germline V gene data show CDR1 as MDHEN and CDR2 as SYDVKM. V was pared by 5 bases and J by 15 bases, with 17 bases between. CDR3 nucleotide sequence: TGTGCCAGCAGTCCCCTTGGACTGGGCGGGCATTTT. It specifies CASSPLGLGGHF.

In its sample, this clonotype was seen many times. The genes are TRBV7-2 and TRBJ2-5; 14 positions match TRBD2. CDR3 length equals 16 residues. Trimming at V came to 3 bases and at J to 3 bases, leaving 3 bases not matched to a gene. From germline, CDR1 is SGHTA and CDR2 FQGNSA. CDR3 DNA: TGTGCCAGCAGCTTGGGACTAGCGGGGGATAAAGAGACCCAGTACTTC. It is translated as CASSLGLAGDKETQYF.

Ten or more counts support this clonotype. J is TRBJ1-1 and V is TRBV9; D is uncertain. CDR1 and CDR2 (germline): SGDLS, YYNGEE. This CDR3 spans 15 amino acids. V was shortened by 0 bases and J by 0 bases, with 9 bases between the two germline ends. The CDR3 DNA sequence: TGTGCCAGCAGCGTAGGTATCGAATTGAACACTGAAGCTTTCTTT. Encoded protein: CASSVGIELNTEAFF.

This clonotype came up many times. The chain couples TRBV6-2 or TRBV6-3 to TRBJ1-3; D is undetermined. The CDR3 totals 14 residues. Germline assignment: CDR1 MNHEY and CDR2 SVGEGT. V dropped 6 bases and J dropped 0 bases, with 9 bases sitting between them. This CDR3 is CASRRPHSGNTIYF. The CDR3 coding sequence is TGTGCCAGCAGGAGGCCCCACTCTGGAAACACCATATATTTT.

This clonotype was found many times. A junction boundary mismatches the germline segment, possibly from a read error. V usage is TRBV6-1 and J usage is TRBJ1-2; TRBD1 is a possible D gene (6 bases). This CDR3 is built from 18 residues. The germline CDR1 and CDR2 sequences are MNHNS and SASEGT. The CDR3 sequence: CACRGGSGGLLTNYGYTF. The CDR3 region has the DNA TGTGCCTGCAGGGGCGGCAGTGGTGGCCTTTTAACGAACTATGGCTACACCTTC.